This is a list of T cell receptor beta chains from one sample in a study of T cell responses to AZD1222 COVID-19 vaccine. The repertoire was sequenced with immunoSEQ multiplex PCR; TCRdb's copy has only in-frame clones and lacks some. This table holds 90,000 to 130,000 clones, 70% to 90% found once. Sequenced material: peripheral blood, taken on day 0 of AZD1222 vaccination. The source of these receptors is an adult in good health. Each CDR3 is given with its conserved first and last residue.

cdr3_aa: CASSRDPPGTLVYEQYF
v_call: TRBV5-4

cdr3_aa: CASSDSDRNTEAFF
v_call: TRBV6-4

cdr3_aa: CASSIGVLWPLHF
v_call: TRBV11-2

cdr3_aa: CASSRRDRGLAYNSPLHF
v_call: TRBV28

cdr3_aa: CASSLGQTANTGELFF
v_call: TRBV5-1

cdr3_aa: CASSKALRGEYHPTDRRNYGYTF
v_call: TRBV21-1

cdr3_aa: CASRRGAGANVLTF
v_call: TRBV10-2

cdr3_aa: CASSLGGTVTDTQYF
v_call: TRBV5-6

cdr3_aa: CASSLTHQVLQPQHF
v_call: TRBV9

cdr3_aa: CASSLLEVGGTEAFF
v_call: TRBV11-2

cdr3_aa: CASSLSGGGDNEQFF
v_call: TRBV4-2

cdr3_aa: CASSGETRGQPQHF
v_call: TRBV9

cdr3_aa: CASSLVRGSGIDTQYF
v_call: TRBV7-9

cdr3_aa: CASSYGPSTGIRGYTF
v_call: TRBV6-5

cdr3_aa: CASSHPYSGRGVDTGELFF
v_call: TRBV4-2

cdr3_aa: CASRPSGGRFEQYF
v_call: TRBV2

cdr3_aa: CASTPRAGGMAVLYNSPLHF
v_call: TRBV21-1

cdr3_aa: CASSQDITDNYEQYF
v_call: TRBV4-3

cdr3_aa: CASSIGKRGSTDTQYF
v_call: TRBV19

cdr3_aa: CASSYLGATGSLGYTF
v_call: TRBV5-6